The sequence of this T cell receptor (beta chain) was determined in a study of OX40 agonist ivuxolimab in advanced cancers. Whole-study findings and limits: A proportion of nonresponders additionally exhibited low normalized T-cell clonal expansion. Dosing at 0.1 to 3.0 mg/kg was accompanied by clonal expansion of CD4+ and CD8+ blood T cells by week 6.

Worth noting for this clone: What it binds is not known. The junction differs from germline at one of its ends, possibly a read error.

The CDR3 consists of 15 residues. The V gene's germline CDR1 is SGHRS and CDR2 YFSETQ. Clones were read by immunoSEQ multiplex PCR, and TCRdb kept only the in-frame ones, dropping some. The table records about 80,000 clones, 94% of them present only once. The sequence derives from an adult with an advanced solid tumor such as melanoma, head and neck, liver or kidney cancer. This chain joins TRBV5-1 and TRBJ2-1; either TRBD1 or TRBD2 may fit D (5 bases each). The sequencing here drew on CD4+ or CD8+ T cells sorted from blood, taken in a trial of the OX40 agonist ivuxolimab. The CDR3 here is CASSLDRDAYTEQFF. DNA for the CDR3: TGCGCCAGCAGCTTGGACCGGGACGCCTACACTGAGCAGTTCTTC.